A single sample gave rise to the 5 T cell receptor beta chains below, sequenced in a study of T cell responses to AZD1222 COVID-19 vaccine. Profiling relied on immunoSEQ multiplex PCR, and the TCRdb table lists in-frame clones only, not all of them. The repertoire holds about 140,000 clones, with more than 85% as singletons. This specimen consisted of peripheral blood, obtained on day 0 of AZD1222 vaccination. Receptors were obtained from an adult in good health.

The rearrangement joins TRBV28 to TRBJ1-1, with 8 bases aligning to TRBD1. The CDR3 extends over 13 amino acids. Germline V lookup: CDR1 MDHEN, CDR2 SYDVKM. The trim removed 8 bases at V and 1 base at J, leaving 3 bases unmatched. DNA for the CDR3: TGTGCCAGCGGCGGACAGGGGAACACTGAAGCTTTCTTT. Translating gives CASGGQGNTEAFF. Variable domain in full (rest from reference TRBV28 and TRBJ1-1): DVKVTQSSRYLVKRTGEKVFLECVQDMDHENMFWYRQDPGLGLRLIYFSYDVKMKEKGDIPEGYSVSREKKERFSLILESASTNQTSMYLCASGGQGNTEAFFGQGTRLTVV.

The chain combines TRBV29-1 with TRBJ1-2; D ambiguous. The germline gives CDR1 SQVTM, CDR2 ANQGSEA. Trimming stripped 1 base from V and 4 bases from J, with 16 bases between. The CDR3 runs to 15 residues. The CDR3 loop is CSVEVVGMGGYGYTF. Here the CDR3 DNA reads TGCAGCGTTGAAGTTGTGGGGATGGGCGGCTATGGCTACACCTTC.

V is TRBV7-3 and J is TRBJ2-2; D might be TRBD1 (6 bases). Between the trimmed V and J ends, which lost 5 bases and 6 bases, there was a span of 16 bases. CDR3 length: 15 amino acids. Germline lookup yields CDR1 SGHTA and CDR2 FQGTGA. This CDR3 reads CASSAQTGWAGELFF. CDR3 DNA sequence: TGTGCCAGCAGCGCCCAGACAGGCTGGGCCGGGGAGCTGTTTTTT.

The V call is TRBV2, the J call TRBJ2-4; TRBD2 matches at 8 bases. The V gene end was trimmed by 2 bases and the J gene end by 0 bases; junction bases not matched to a gene: 3. Germline CDR1 reads SNHLY; CDR2 reads FYNNEI. This CDR3 contains 16 residues. CDR3 sequence (DNA): TGTGCCAGCAGTGAACCGGGGGGGATAGCCAAAAACATTCAGTACTTC. Translated, it gives CASSEPGGIAKNIQYF.

This clone came up once. This chain links TRBV5-1 with TRBJ1-1; perhaps TRBD1 as D (5 bases). This CDR3 contains 14 residues. The ends were cut back, 6 bases at V and 4 bases at J, with 16 bases in the middle. Germline assignment: CDR1 SGHRS and CDR2 YFSETQ. This chain's CDR3 is CASNRDGRGTEAFF. CDR3 nucleotides: TGCGCCAGCAACCGGGACGGAAGAGGCACTGAAGCTTTCTTT.